This is a list of T cell receptor beta chains from one sample in a study of read filtering for tumor transcriptome and immune sequencing. Via MiXCR, TCRdb re-called the reads, giving one row per CDR3 protein. The sample has around 130,000 distinct CDR3 sequences, under 15% seen once. Material for sequencing was a population of CD138-negative cells sorted from bone marrow. The origin of the receptors is a donor aged 40 or over with multiple myeloma. CDR3s include the opening cysteine and the closing phenylalanine or tryptophan. The D gene is left open where the match is weak. Rows may omit the clone size; those that give it use once, few, many or a size class.

v_call: TRBV11-3
j_call: TRBJ1-1
d_call: .
clone_size: .
cdr3_length: 13
cdr3_nt: TGTGCCAGCAGCCTAAGCTTGGACACTGAAGCTTTCTTT
cdr3_aa: CASSLSLDTEAFF

v_call: TRBV4-1
j_call: TRBJ2-1
d_call: .
clone_size: once
cdr3_length: 14
cdr3_nt: TGCGCCAGCGGCTCCCGACAGGACGAGAAAGAGCAGTTCTTC
cdr3_aa: CASGSRQDEKEQFF

v_call: TRBV30
j_call: TRBJ2-2
d_call: .
clone_size: few
cdr3_length: 15
cdr3_nt: TGTGCCTGGAGTGTAATGGGACTCCACACCGGGGAGCTGTTTTTT
cdr3_aa: CAWSVMGLHTGELFF

v_call: TRBV18
j_call: TRBJ2-1
d_call: .
clone_size: many
cdr3_length: 15
cdr3_nt: TGTGCCAGCTCACCAATGGACTCAATTAACAATGAGCAGTTCTTC
cdr3_aa: CASSPMDSINNEQFF

v_call: TRBV4-2
j_call: TRBJ2-2
d_call: .
clone_size: many
cdr3_length: 15
cdr3_nt: TGTGCCAGCAGCCAACAACCTACAGGGACCGGGGAGCTGTTTTTT
cdr3_aa: CASSQQPTGTGELFF

v_call: TRBV6-5
j_call: TRBJ2-2
d_call: .
clone_size: many
cdr3_length: 16
cdr3_nt: TGTGCCAGCAGCCAATTGGACATCGGGAGCACCGGGGAGCTGTTTTTT
cdr3_aa: CASSQLDIGSTGELFF

v_call: TRBV7-9
j_call: TRBJ2-7
d_call: .
clone_size: many
cdr3_length: 12
cdr3_nt: TGTGCCAGCAGCCCCCTGGGACGTGAGCAGTACTTC
cdr3_aa: CASSPLGREQYF

v_call: TRBV7-9
j_call: TRBJ2-7
d_call: .
clone_size: many
cdr3_length: 14
cdr3_nt: TGTGCCAGCAGCTTAGAGGGGACTCGGCCTAGGCAGTACTTC
cdr3_aa: CASSLEGTRPRQYF

v_call: TRBV7-2
j_call: TRBJ2-7
d_call: .
clone_size: .
cdr3_length: 13
cdr3_nt: TGTACCAGCAGTCCGGGGACCCTCACGGAGCAGTACTTC
cdr3_aa: CTSSPGTLTEQYF

v_call: TRBV19
j_call: TRBJ2-2
d_call: TRBD1
clone_size: many
cdr3_length: 16
cdr3_nt: TGTGCCAGTAGTACAGGGACAGTTCTGAACACCGGGGAGCTGTTTTTT
cdr3_aa: CASSTGTVLNTGELFF

v_call: TRBV7-2
j_call: TRBJ2-7
d_call: .
clone_size: few
cdr3_length: 14
cdr3_nt: TGTGCCAGCAGCTTAGCTATAGGTTCCTACGAGCAGTACTTC
cdr3_aa: CASSLAIGSYEQYF

v_call: TRBV24-1
j_call: TRBJ2-2
d_call: TRBD2
clone_size: many
cdr3_length: 19
cdr3_nt: TGTGCCACCAGTGATACAGGAGGACTAGCGGGAGTCAGTACCGGGGAGCTGTTTTTT
cdr3_aa: CATSDTGGLAGVSTGELFF

v_call: TRBV6-5
j_call: TRBJ1-2
d_call: TRBD1
clone_size: few
cdr3_length: 14
cdr3_nt: TGTGCCAGCAATCAAACAGGGACAGTCTATGGCTACACCTTC
cdr3_aa: CASNQTGTVYGYTF

v_call: TRBV29-1
j_call: TRBJ1-2
d_call: .
clone_size: many
cdr3_length: 13
cdr3_nt: TGCAGCGCCATGGACGGGGGAGGCTATGGCTACACCTTC
cdr3_aa: CSAMDGGGYGYTF

v_call: TRBV20-1
j_call: TRBJ1-5
d_call: TRBD1
clone_size: many
cdr3_length: 14
cdr3_nt: TGCAGTGCCTGGAGGGGGCGCGGGAATCAGCCCCAGCATTTT
cdr3_aa: CSAWRGRGNQPQHF

v_call: TRBV6-2/TRBV6-3
j_call: TRBJ2-7
d_call: TRBD1
clone_size: many
cdr3_length: 15
cdr3_nt: TGTGCCAGCAGTGGACCGGGACAGGGGGATTTCAAGCAGTACTTC
cdr3_aa: CASSGPGQGDFKQYF

v_call: TRBV4-1
j_call: TRBJ1-5
d_call: .
clone_size: many
cdr3_length: 15
cdr3_nt: TGCGCCAGCAGCCAAGATTGGTTCCAGGAGCAGCCCCAGCATTTT
cdr3_aa: CASSQDWFQEQPQHF

v_call: TRBV5-4
j_call: TRBJ2-1
d_call: TRBD2
clone_size: many
cdr3_length: 16
cdr3_nt: TGTGCCAGCAGCCCGGCTAGCGGGAGCTCCCAGAATGAGCAGTTCTTC
cdr3_aa: CASSPASGSSQNEQFF

v_call: TRBV20-1
j_call: TRBJ1-1
d_call: .
clone_size: many
cdr3_length: 13
cdr3_nt: TGCAGTGCTAGAGGGGTTTGGAACACTGAAGCTTTCTTT
cdr3_aa: CSARGVWNTEAFF

v_call: TRBV5-1
j_call: TRBJ1-2
d_call: TRBD1
clone_size: many
cdr3_length: 14
cdr3_nt: TGCGCCAGCAGGGGACAGGGCCCGAACTATGGCTACACCTTC
cdr3_aa: CASRGQGPNYGYTF

v_call: TRBV11-3
j_call: TRBJ2-1
d_call: TRBD2
clone_size: .
cdr3_length: 14
cdr3_nt: TGTGCCAGCAGCTTAGAACTAGCGGGACAGACGCAGTTCTTC
cdr3_aa: CASSLELAGQTQFF

v_call: TRBV7-9
j_call: TRBJ2-7
d_call: TRBD2
clone_size: .
cdr3_length: 14
cdr3_nt: TGTGCCAGCAGCCGAGCGGGATTTGAGTACGAGCAGTACTTC
cdr3_aa: CASSRAGFEYEQYF

v_call: TRBV20-1
j_call: TRBJ1-4
d_call: .
clone_size: many
cdr3_length: 15
cdr3_nt: TGCAGTGCTCCCACATCGAAAGGGGGTAATGAAAAACTGTTTTTT
cdr3_aa: CSAPTSKGGNEKLFF

v_call: TRBV6-2/TRBV6-3
j_call: TRBJ2-3
d_call: .
clone_size: many
cdr3_length: 13
cdr3_nt: TGTGCCAGTGCTAGGACCGGCGGAGATACGCAGTATTTT
cdr3_aa: CASARTGGDTQYF

v_call: TRBV21-1
j_call: TRBJ2-5
d_call: .
clone_size: .
cdr3_length: 15
cdr3_nt: TGTGCCAGCAGCCTACTTACGGAATCTCATGAGACCCAGTACTTC
cdr3_aa: CASSLLTESHETQYF

v_call: TRBV7-2
j_call: TRBJ2-1
d_call: TRBD2
clone_size: .
cdr3_length: 17
cdr3_nt: TGTGCCAGCAGCACCAACCAGGGAGGGCGTGGACGGAATGAGCAGTTCTTC
cdr3_aa: CASSTNQGGRGRNEQFF

v_call: TRBV29-1
j_call: TRBJ2-3
d_call: .
clone_size: .
cdr3_length: 9
cdr3_nt: TGCAGCGTTGAACTGACGCAGTATTTT
cdr3_aa: CSVELTQYF

v_call: TRBV9
j_call: TRBJ1-4
d_call: TRBD1
clone_size: many
cdr3_length: 15
cdr3_nt: TGTGCCAGCAGCGTAGGAGGGGGCCGGGGCGAAAAACTGTTTTTT
cdr3_aa: CASSVGGGRGEKLFF

v_call: TRBV6-1
j_call: TRBJ1-1
d_call: TRBD1
clone_size: many
cdr3_length: 11
cdr3_nt: TGTGCCAGCAGCACACAGGGGGAAGCTTTCTTT
cdr3_aa: CASSTQGEAFF

v_call: TRBV7-3
j_call: TRBJ2-3
d_call: TRBD2
clone_size: many
cdr3_length: 14
cdr3_nt: TGTGCCAGCAGCTTCGGGGGAGGGGCAGATACGCAGTATTTT
cdr3_aa: CASSFGGGADTQYF

v_call: TRBV7-6
j_call: TRBJ2-1
d_call: .
clone_size: many
cdr3_length: 15
cdr3_nt: TGTGCCAGCAGCCTCACCGGGATCGGCGGAGATGAGCAGTTCTTC
cdr3_aa: CASSLTGIGGDEQFF

v_call: TRBV20-1
j_call: TRBJ1-5
d_call: .
clone_size: many
cdr3_length: 13
cdr3_nt: TGCAGTGCGAGGACGGCCCGCAATCAGCCCCAGCATTTT
cdr3_aa: CSARTARNQPQHF

v_call: TRBV20-1
j_call: TRBJ2-1
d_call: TRBD2
clone_size: many
cdr3_length: 15
cdr3_nt: TGCAGTGCTAGAGGTCCTAGCGGGAGTGGGAATGAGCAGTTCTTC
cdr3_aa: CSARGPSGSGNEQFF

v_call: TRBV20-1
j_call: TRBJ2-5
d_call: TRBD2
clone_size: .
cdr3_length: 17
cdr3_nt: TGCGGTGCTAGAGATCCGGCTAGCGGGATCCGTTATGAGACCCAGTACTTC
cdr3_aa: CGARDPASGIRYETQYF

v_call: TRBV11-2
j_call: TRBJ2-2
d_call: TRBD2
clone_size: many
cdr3_length: 15
cdr3_nt: TGTGCCAGCAGCTTAGGGACTAGCGGCACCGGGGAGCTGTTTTTT
cdr3_aa: CASSLGTSGTGELFF

v_call: TRBV7-2
j_call: TRBJ2-7
d_call: .
clone_size: many
cdr3_length: 15
cdr3_nt: TGTGCCAGCAGCTTAGAAGGAGGATTAACCTACGAGCAGTACTTC
cdr3_aa: CASSLEGGLTYEQYF

v_call: TRBV5-4
j_call: TRBJ2-1
d_call: .
clone_size: many
cdr3_length: 15
cdr3_nt: TGTGCCAGCAGCTTTAAGGGACTCTCTTACAATGAGCAGTTCTTC
cdr3_aa: CASSFKGLSYNEQFF

v_call: TRBV7-9
j_call: TRBJ2-1
d_call: TRBD2
clone_size: many
cdr3_length: 15
cdr3_nt: TGTGCCAGCAGCATGGGACTAGATTACTACAATGAGCAGTTCTTC
cdr3_aa: CASSMGLDYYNEQFF

v_call: TRBV5-1
j_call: TRBJ1-4
d_call: TRBD1
clone_size: many
cdr3_length: 15
cdr3_nt: TGCGCCAGCAGCCTCCGGACAGGGGTTAATGAAAAACTGTTTTTT
cdr3_aa: CASSLRTGVNEKLFF

v_call: TRBV19
j_call: TRBJ2-7
d_call: .
clone_size: many
cdr3_length: 15
cdr3_nt: TGTGCCAGTAGTCCCCGGTCCAGGGGAAACTACGAGCAGTACTTC
cdr3_aa: CASSPRSRGNYEQYF

v_call: TRBV20-1
j_call: TRBJ2-2
d_call: TRBD2
clone_size: .
cdr3_length: 18
cdr3_nt: TGCAGCGTTAGAGATTTGCTAGCGGGAGCCCCCAGCACCGGGGAGCTGTTTTTT
cdr3_aa: CSVRDLLAGAPSTGELFF

v_call: TRBV7-2
j_call: TRBJ2-1
d_call: .
clone_size: many
cdr3_length: 14
cdr3_nt: TGTGCCAGCAGCAAAGAGCGGGCCCACAATGAGCAGTTCTTC
cdr3_aa: CASSKERAHNEQFF

v_call: TRBV4-2
j_call: TRBJ1-1
d_call: .
clone_size: many
cdr3_length: 14
cdr3_nt: TGTGCCAGCAGCCCGAGGGTGATGAACACTGAAGCTTTCTTT
cdr3_aa: CASSPRVMNTEAFF

v_call: TRBV5-6
j_call: TRBJ2-5
d_call: TRBD2
clone_size: many
cdr3_length: 16
cdr3_nt: TGTGCCAGCGCCAGGTCGGCGGGAGGGGTCCAAGAGACCCAGTACTTC
cdr3_aa: CASARSAGGVQETQYF

v_call: TRBV30
j_call: TRBJ2-7
d_call: .
clone_size: many
cdr3_length: 14
cdr3_nt: TGTGCCTGGAGCCCACTCCTTCAGGGGGGTGAGCAGTACTTC
cdr3_aa: CAWSPLLQGGEQYF

v_call: TRBV12-3/TRBV12-4
j_call: TRBJ2-1
d_call: TRBD2
clone_size: many
cdr3_length: 14
cdr3_nt: TGTGCCAGCAGTTTAGGAGTTACGGGAGGTGAGCAGTTCTTC
cdr3_aa: CASSLGVTGGEQFF

v_call: TRBV6-2/TRBV6-3
j_call: TRBJ2-5
d_call: TRBD1
clone_size: many
cdr3_length: 14
cdr3_nt: TGTGCCAGCAGCTCCGGCGCAGGGGGAGAGACCCAGTACTTC
cdr3_aa: CASSSGAGGETQYF

v_call: TRBV4-3
j_call: TRBJ2-2
d_call: .
clone_size: few
cdr3_length: 15
cdr3_nt: TGCGCCAGCAGCCAAGAATCAGTGAACACCGGGGAGCTGTTTTTT
cdr3_aa: CASSQESVNTGELFF

v_call: TRBV20-1
j_call: TRBJ2-7
d_call: TRBD2
clone_size: few
cdr3_length: 13
cdr3_nt: TGCAGTGCTAAGGGTACTAGCGGCCACGAGCAGTACTTC
cdr3_aa: CSAKGTSGHEQYF